This TCR beta chain is drawn from a study of PD-1 blockade in classical Hodgkin lymphoma. For the study at large: Patients were given intravenous nivolumab, 3 mg/kg, every 2 weeks. Findings and limits, study-wide: TCR diversity in CD4+, not CD8+, cells rose significantly by C4D1.

Some clones are missing from TCRdb's copy, which holds only in-frame ones; the method was immunoSEQ multiplex PCR. The sample lists 25,000 to 35,000 clones, about 80% occurring once. Time point given: cycle 4 day 1 (C4D1), after 6 weeks of nivolumab. Every single patient, without exception, relapsed after autologous stem cell transplantation, and brentuximab vedotin exposure varied. In its sample, this clone ranks as medium-sized. Its antigen is not known. V lost 7 bases and J 4 bases, leaving 16 bases between the germline ends. The germline V gene has CDR1 SNHLY and CDR2 FYNNEI. This CDR3 comprises 14 residues.

The clonotype was recovered from a human donor with classical Hodgkin lymphoma. The rearrangement joins TRBV2 to TRBJ1-1; D not resolved. The starting material was peripheral blood mononuclear cells (PBMCs), obtained before the fourth cycle of nivolumab. CDR3 protein: CASIRRETGTEAFF. The CDR3 DNA is TGTGCCAGCATCAGGAGGGAGACCGGCACTGAAGCTTTCTTT. Combining the CDR3 with reference TRBV2 and TRBJ1-1 gives the whole variable domain EPEVTQTPSHQVTQMGQEVILRCVPISNHLYFYWYRQILGQKVEFLVSFYNNEISEKSEIFDDQFSVERPDGSNFTLKIRSTKLEDSAMYFCASIRRETGTEAFFGQGTRLTVV.